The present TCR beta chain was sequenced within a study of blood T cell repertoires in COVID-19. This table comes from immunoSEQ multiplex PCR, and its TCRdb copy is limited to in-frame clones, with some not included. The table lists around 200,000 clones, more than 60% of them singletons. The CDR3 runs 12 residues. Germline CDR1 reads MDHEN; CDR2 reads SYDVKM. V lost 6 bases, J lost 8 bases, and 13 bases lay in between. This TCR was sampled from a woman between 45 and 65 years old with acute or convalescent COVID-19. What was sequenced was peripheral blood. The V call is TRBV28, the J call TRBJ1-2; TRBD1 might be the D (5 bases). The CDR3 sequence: CASRKQAPGYTF. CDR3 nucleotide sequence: TGTGCCAGCAGAAAACAGGCTCCAGGCTACACCTTC.